This is a list of T cell receptor beta chains from one sample in a study of spatial heterogeneity in lung cancer. Each CDR3 protein is one row after TCRdb ran MiXCR on the 5' RACE reads. The table lists approximately 92,000 distinct CDR3 sequences, 12% of them singletons. The sample was PBMCs, taken at surgery. All receptors derive from a male donor with early-stage non-small cell lung cancer. The CDR3 runs from the conserved cysteine through the conserved F or W. The order of the fields is J gene, D gene, V gene, clone size, CDR3 protein, CDR3 DNA. The D gene is left open where the match is weak. Clone size appears in some rows only: once, few, many, or a class for an expanded clone.

j_call: TRBJ1-4; d_call: .; v_call: TRBV7-2; clone_size: .; cdr3_aa: CASTLPGFNEKLFF; cdr3_nt: TGTGCCAGCACCTTACCAGGGTTCAATGAAAAACTGTTTTTT
j_call: TRBJ1-1; d_call: TRBD1; v_call: TRBV12-3/TRBV12-4; clone_size: few; cdr3_aa: CASSSRTGLNTEAFF; cdr3_nt: TGTGCCAGCAGTTCCAGGACAGGGCTGAACACTGAAGCTTTCTTT
j_call: TRBJ2-6; d_call: .; v_call: TRBV9; clone_size: many; cdr3_aa: CASSVEGSSGANVLTF; cdr3_nt: TGTGCCAGCAGCGTAGAAGGGTCCTCTGGGGCCAACGTCCTGACTTTC
j_call: TRBJ2-5; d_call: .; v_call: TRBV7-8; clone_size: .; cdr3_aa: CASSLASAGARQETQYF; cdr3_nt: TGTGCCAGCAGCTTAGCGTCGGCGGGGGCCAGACAAGAGACCCAGTACTTC
j_call: TRBJ2-5; d_call: .; v_call: TRBV10-3; clone_size: few; cdr3_aa: CAIRGAETQYF; cdr3_nt: TGTGCCATCAGGGGCGCGGAGACCCAGTACTTC
j_call: TRBJ2-7; d_call: .; v_call: TRBV28; clone_size: few; cdr3_aa: CASSLGRGPSSYEQYF; cdr3_nt: TGTGCCAGCAGTTTAGGGCGGGGACCGAGCTCCTACGAGCAGTACTTC
j_call: TRBJ2-3; d_call: .; v_call: TRBV7-9; clone_size: .; cdr3_aa: CASSLDASDTQYF; cdr3_nt: TGTGCCAGCAGCTTAGATGCCTCCGATACGCAGTATTTT
j_call: TRBJ1-4; d_call: .; v_call: TRBV10-2; clone_size: .; cdr3_aa: CASSEGRPNEKLFF; cdr3_nt: TGCGCCAGCAGTGAGGGTCGGCCTAATGAAAAACTGTTTTTT
j_call: TRBJ2-7; d_call: .; v_call: TRBV20-1; clone_size: few; cdr3_aa: CSARGDSYEQYF; cdr3_nt: TGCAGTGCTAGAGGAGACAGCTACGAGCAGTACTTC
j_call: TRBJ2-2; d_call: .; v_call: TRBV27; clone_size: .; cdr3_aa: CASSLRAGLYTGELFF; cdr3_nt: TGTGCCAGCAGTTTAAGGGCAGGGTTGTACACCGGGGAGCTGTTTTTT
j_call: TRBJ2-5; d_call: .; v_call: TRBV27; clone_size: few; cdr3_aa: CASSPGLLQETQYF; cdr3_nt: TGTGCCAGCAGCCCAGGGCTCCTACAAGAGACCCAGTACTTC
j_call: TRBJ2-7; d_call: TRBD1; v_call: TRBV6-1; clone_size: many; cdr3_aa: CASREGQEGQYF; cdr3_nt: TGTGCCAGCAGGGAAGGACAGGAAGGGCAGTACTTC
j_call: TRBJ1-5; d_call: TRBD1; v_call: TRBV20-1; clone_size: few; cdr3_aa: CSANRDRVSYSNQPQHF; cdr3_nt: TGCAGTGCCAACCGGGACAGGGTGTCTTATAGCAATCAGCCCCAGCATTTT
j_call: TRBJ2-3; d_call: .; v_call: TRBV5-6; clone_size: .; cdr3_aa: CASSFPSGASTDTQYF; cdr3_nt: TGTGCCAGCAGCTTTCCGAGCGGAGCTAGCACAGATACGCAGTATTTT
j_call: TRBJ2-5; d_call: TRBD2; v_call: TRBV7-9; clone_size: .; cdr3_aa: CASSLGLAGFQETQYF; cdr3_nt: TGTGCCAGCAGCCTCGGACTAGCGGGGTTTCAAGAGACCCAGTACTTC
j_call: TRBJ2-3; d_call: TRBD2; v_call: TRBV6-2/TRBV6-3; clone_size: few; cdr3_aa: CASSYEAGGLTDTQYF; cdr3_nt: TGTGCCAGCAGTTACGAAGCGGGGGGGCTGACAGATACGCAGTATTTT
j_call: TRBJ1-2; d_call: TRBD1; v_call: TRBV28; clone_size: few; cdr3_aa: CASSTPGQGNYGYTF; cdr3_nt: TGTGCCAGCAGTACACCGGGACAGGGAAACTATGGCTACACCTTC
j_call: TRBJ1-2; d_call: TRBD1; v_call: TRBV20-1; clone_size: .; cdr3_aa: CSAPGQGLYGYGYTF; cdr3_nt: TGCAGTGCCCCGGGACAGGGACTGTATGGCTATGGCTACACCTTC
j_call: TRBJ2-1; d_call: TRBD2; v_call: TRBV11-2; clone_size: few; cdr3_aa: CASSSGLAIYNEQFF; cdr3_nt: TGTGCCAGCAGCTCAGGACTAGCTATCTACAATGAGCAGTTCTTC
j_call: TRBJ1-5; d_call: .; v_call: TRBV7-6; clone_size: .; cdr3_aa: CASSMDRNQPQHF; cdr3_nt: TGTGCCAGCAGCATGGACAGAAACCAGCCCCAGCATTTT
j_call: TRBJ2-3; d_call: .; v_call: TRBV4-3; clone_size: few; cdr3_aa: CASSQEGDTQYF; cdr3_nt: TGCGCCAGCAGCCAGGAAGGAGATACGCAGTATTTT
j_call: TRBJ1-5; d_call: TRBD1; v_call: TRBV5-1; clone_size: .; cdr3_aa: CASSKGQSSNQPQHF; cdr3_nt: TGCGCCAGCAGCAAGGGACAGAGTAGCAATCAGCCCCAGCATTTT